A single sample gave rise to the 21 T cell receptor beta chains below, sequenced in a study of CD8+CD57+ T cells in acquired aplastic anemia. In patients chosen for sequencing, flow cytometry had shown CD8+CD57+ cell expansion. Genomic DNA was employed as the template in profiling TCR beta VDJ and CDR3. TCRdb passed the reads through MiXCR, listing each CDR3 protein once. The repertoire includes 150,000 to 200,000 distinct CDR3 sequences, about 45% of them detected once, and 3.2% sits in the top ten. Sequences were obtained from sorted CD4+, CD8+, or CD8+CD57+ T cells (not recorded which) from PBMCs. These receptors were collected from a human donor with aplastic anemia.

The chain links TRBV29-1 to TRBJ1-2, with 12 bases lining up with TRBD1. Germline assignment: CDR1 SQVTM and CDR2 ANQGSEA. CDR3 length: 15 amino acids. With 4 bases clipped from V and 4 bases from J, the junction kept 7 bases outside the gene matches. The CDR3 sequence is CSVGGTGGQSYGYTF. The CDR3 region has the DNA TGCAGCGTTGGAGGGACAGGGGGCCAAAGCTATGGCTACACCTTC.

This clonotype was seen only a few times. The germline gene is not matched at one end of the junction; a read error may be the cause. The chain uses TRBV24-1 and TRBJ2-1; D is tentatively TRBD1 or TRBD2 (5 bases each). CDR1 and CDR2 from the germline V gene are KGHDR and SFDVKD. The CDR3 is 13 residues long. The CDR3 loop is CATSGTTYNEQFF. In DNA, the CDR3 is TGTGCCACTTCCGGGACCACCTACAATGAGCAGTTCTTT.

DNA for the CDR3: TGTGCCAGCAGCTTCTTTCAGGGCCCCCGCTCCTACAATGAGCAGTTCTTC. It yields the protein CASSFFQGPRSYNEQFF. The chain uses TRBV5-5 and TRBJ2-1, with a possible D match to TRBD1 (5 bases). The germline V gene encodes CDR1 SGHKS and CDR2 YYEKEE (reference sequence). The CDR3 totals 17 residues. Trimming stripped 2 bases from V and 0 bases from J, with 15 bases between.

The CDR3 bases are TGTGCCACCAGTGATAGCTATGGCTACACCTTC. Its translation is CATSDSYGYTF. This chain connects TRBV24-1 to TRBJ1-2; D ambiguous. The V gene lost 3 bases and the J gene lost 4 bases, with 2 bases spanning the gap. Looked up from germline, CDR1 is KGHDR and CDR2 is SFDVKD. The length of the CDR3 is 11 residues.

The V and J genes are TRBV25-1 and TRBJ1-2; D gene ambiguous. Germline lookup yields CDR1 MGHDK and CDR2 SYGVNS. This CDR3 has 11 residues. V was cut by 7 bases and J by 3 bases, with 6 bases left in between. As DNA, the CDR3 is TGTGCCAGCATTGGGGACTATGGCTACACCTTC. Its translation: CASIGDYGYTF.

The V call is TRBV5-1, the J call TRBJ2-7; D tentatively fits TRBD1 or TRBD2 (5 bases each). The CDR3 is 14 residues long. Germline CDR1 and CDR2: SGHRS and YFSETQ. Trimming removed 6 bases at V and 2 bases at J, with 15 bases between. CDR3 in DNA: TGCGCCAGCACCCCGGTGGGGGACCCCTACGAGCAGTACTTC. The encoded protein is CASTPVGDPYEQYF.

This clonotype has ten or more counts. The chain joins TRBV2 to TRBJ2-5; D unresolved. CDR1 SNHLY and CDR2 FYNNEI come from the germline V gene. CDR3 length equals 12 residues. Trimming stripped 5 bases from V and 5 bases from J, with 9 bases between. In nucleotides, the CDR3 is TGTGCCAGCAGTAACGGTATGGAGACCCAGTACTTC. Amino acids: CASSNGMETQYF. Variable domain in full (rest from reference TRBV2 and TRBJ2-5): EPEVTQTPSHQVTQMGQEVILRCVPISNHLYFYWYRQILGQKVEFLVSFYNNEISEKSEIFDDQFSVERPDGSNFTLKIRSTKLEDSAMYFCASSNGMETQYFGPGTRLLVL.

The table lists this clonotype with many counts. CDR3 sequence reads: CATSDGFAHQPQHF. The CDR3, as DNA: TGTGCCACCAGTGACGGGTTTGCTCATCAGCCCCAGCATTTT. The rearrangement links TRBV24-1 to TRBJ1-5; D is unclear. There are 14 residues in the CDR3. Trimming shortened V by 4 bases and J by 5 bases, and 11 bases separated the two germline ends. CDR1 and CDR2 from the germline V gene are KGHDR and SFDVKD.

This clonotype was counted at least ten times. V and J are TRBV20-1 and TRBJ2-5; 8 bases line up with TRBD1. With V trimmed by 4 bases and J by 5 bases, 12 bases remained unmatched. The germline CDR1 and CDR2 sequences are DFQATT and SNEGSKA (reference sequence). The CDR3 totals 15 residues. The CDR3 spells CSATKLSRGPETQYF. The CDR3 bases are TGCAGTGCTACAAAGCTATCCAGGGGGCCGGAGACCCAGTACTTC.

On this clonotype: This clone may be a read error of a much larger clone one base away. This CDR3 is missing its conserved last phenylalanine or tryptophan, likely due to a read error. The rearrangement joins TRBV10-3 to TRBJ1-6; D uncertain. Between the trimmed V and J ends, which lost 10 bases and 8 bases, there was a span of 18 bases. Germline values: CDR1 ENHRY, CDR2 SYGVKD. This CDR3 spans 14 amino acids. The CDR3 reads CASRIQPLDSPLHL. As DNA, the CDR3 is TGTGCCAGCAGAATACAGCCTTTGGATTCACCCCTCCACCTT.

A word on this clonotype: A clone one base away is much larger, so this may be a read error. The CDR3 coding sequence is TGTGCCAGCAGCTTGGCGGAGGGACAGGGGTATTCACCCCTCCACTTT. Translation gives CASSLAEGQGYSPLHF. The rearrangement uses TRBV5-4 and TRBJ1-6, with 10 bases that match TRBD1. CDR3 size: 16 residues. Germline trimming cut 0 bases from V and 8 bases from J; bases unmatched to any gene: 5. CDR1 and CDR2 from the germline V gene are SGHNT and YYREEE (reference sequence).

The V and J genes are TRBV20-1 and TRBJ1-2; 7 nucleotides match TRBD1. V lost 4 bases to trimming and J lost 2 bases; unmatched junction nucleotides: 13. CDR1 and CDR2 from the germline V gene are DFQATT and SNEGSKA (reference sequence). The CDR3 is 16 residues long. The CDR3 DNA is TGCAGTGCTACGGTGCCCCAACAGGGGACGAACTATGGCTACACCTTC. It yields the protein CSATVPQQGTNYGYTF.

The chain carries TRBV20-1 and TRBJ2-1; the D gene is possibly TRBD2 (6 bases). V lost 0 bases and J 2 bases, leaving 14 bases between the germline ends. The CDR3 contains 16 residues. Germline V CDR1 and CDR2: DFQATT, SNEGSKA (reference sequence). DNA for the CDR3: TGCAGTGCTAGAGATTTGGCGGGGACGACCTACAATGAGCAGTTCTTC. This sequence encodes CSARDLAGTTYNEQFF.

In the case of this clonotype: At one boundary the junction diverges from the germline segment, which might be a read error. The genes are TRBV5-6 and TRBJ2-1; TRBD2 is a possible D gene (5 bases). This CDR3 region has 13 residues. Germline values: CDR1 SGHDT, CDR2 YYEEEE. The CDR3 spells CASSLVLGNERFF. The DNA for the CDR3 is TGTGCCAGCAGCTTGGTTCTCGGGAATGAGCGGTTCTTC.

The chain uses TRBV19 and TRBJ1-2, with D tentatively TRBD1 (6 bases). This CDR3 is built from 12 residues. Germline values: CDR1 LNHDA, CDR2 SQIVND (reference sequence). V was pared by 5 bases and J by 12 bases, with 16 bases between. CDR3 in amino acids: CASSGGGPGNTF. The CDR3 coding sequence is TGTGCCAGTAGTGGAGGGGGACCTGGAAACACCTTC.

This clonotype was observed a handful of times. J is TRBJ2-3 and V is TRBV15, with TRBD1 identical over 8 bases. CDR1 and CDR2 (germline): LNHNV, YYDKDF (reference sequence). The length of the CDR3 is 16 residues. Trimming cost V 5 bases and J 0 bases; bases outside gene matches: 7. The CDR3 coding sequence is TGTGCCACCAGCGGCCGACAGGGGACTAGCACAGATACGCAGTATTTT. Protein sequence: CATSGRQGTSTDTQYF. The full variable domain, completed using reference TRBV15 and TRBJ2-3, is DAMVIQNPRYQVTQFGKPVTLSCSQTLNHNVMYWYQQKSSQAPKLLFHYYDKDFNNEADTPDNFQSRRPNTSFCFLDIRSPGLGDTAMYLCATSGRQGTSTDTQYFGPGTRLTVL.

The chain joins TRBV7-8 to TRBJ1-2, with D possibly matching TRBD1 (5 bases). Germline CDR1 and CDR2: SGHVS and FQNEAQ. Deletions cut 5 bases from V and 4 bases from J, with 17 bases between. The CDR3 is 15 amino acids. The CDR3 DNA sequence: TGTGCCAGCAGCATTAATAGGGACGGCCCCTATGGCTACACCTTC. Translated: CASSINRDGPYGYTF.

This chain joins TRBV6-1 and TRBJ2-7; 8 bases are a match to TRBD2. V shed 5 bases and J 3 bases; nucleotides not matched to a gene: 15. The CDR3 consists of 17 residues. Germline lookup yields CDR1 MNHNS and CDR2 SASEGT. The CDR3 spells CASSRSIRAGGYYEQYF. In DNA, the CDR3 is TGTGCCAGCAGTCGTTCCATTCGCGCGGGGGGATACTACGAGCAGTACTTC.

This clonotype came up many times. As DNA, the CDR3 is TGCAGCGTGGGAGGTGTGGGAGCCTTTTACAATGAGCAGTTCTTC. This sequence encodes CSVGGVGAFYNEQFF. This chain uses TRBV29-1 with TRBJ2-1, with D perhaps TRBD2 (6 bases). The germline V gene encodes CDR1 SQVTM and CDR2 ANQGSEA. The CDR3 consists of 15 residues. Trimming pared 6 bases from V and 4 bases from J, leaving 19 bases between.

This clonotype has just a few counts. The CDR3 DNA sequence: TGTGCCACCAGTGATTCAGGGGGGACCTACGAGCAGTACTTC. It translates to CATSDSGGTYEQYF. The rearrangement joins TRBV24-1 to TRBJ2-7; possible D gene TRBD1, 7 bases. This CDR3 region has 14 residues. The ends were cut back, 2 bases at V and 2 bases at J, with 9 bases in the middle. Germline CDR1 KGHDR, CDR2 SFDVKD.

This chain connects TRBV7-9 to TRBJ2-3, with no clear D. The CDR3 contains 14 residues. The ends were cut back, 3 bases at V and 3 bases at J, with 10 bases in the middle. CDR1 and CDR2 (germline): SEHNR, FQNEAQ (reference sequence). CDR3 residues: CASSLGLGTDTQYF. The CDR3 DNA is TGTGCCAGCAGCTTGGGTCTGGGTACAGATACGCAGTATTTT.